The source of this T cell receptor beta chain is a study of long-term antiretroviral therapy in people with HIV (dated by TCRdb to the early 2020s). Background on the whole study: The earliest samples were collected about a decade before the 2015 WHO recommendation for immediate ART, when ART was typically delayed until CD4 counts fell. This retrospective serial study examined whether starting ART and sustained HIV suppression were associated with changes in the composition and diversity of the TRB repertoire in peripheral blood. A total of about 200 cryopreserved PBMC samples were contributed to the cohort by 30 adults with confirmed HIV infection, with samples collected serially over a mean of around 6 years (range 1-12). About a third of the roughly 30 participants with HIV were female. Test extractions of a monoclonal T-cell line alongside under 35 polyclonal samples showed no cross-contamination during QIAcube processing. General conclusions and limits of the study: HIV repertoires had narrower CDR3 length ranges than controls, and the network structure suggested an antigen-experienced repertoire that shifted only slightly toward naive after ART. At every time point, the repertoire was dominated by expanded TRB clones first identified before ART initiation, although this dominance fluctuated and, in many PLHIV, declined after ART. ART initiation was associated with a significant increase in TRB diversity, but diversity stayed significantly below transplant donor controls even after long-term ART. Because pre-ART samples had limited cell numbers, profiling was done on unsorted PBMC rather than on sorted CD4+ and CD8+ T cells. Limited PBMC availability meant only the TCR beta chain was sequenced, without alpha chain pairing. Inferences about post-ART repertoire changes were limited because no data were available on ART adherence, viral resistance or therapy changes. The samples span the years 2004 to 2017, and the ART regimens used may be less effective than current regimens.

The immunoSEQ hsTCRB v3.0 assay was used at survey level resolution to sequence the TRB variable region. The target sequencing depth for TRB was 40,000-50,000 T-cell genomes per sample. An Illumina MiSeq with a v3 150-cycle kit was used to sequence the pooled TRB libraries. The authors processed their data as follows. Repertoire analysis was performed in R inside a reproducible Nextflow workflow that covered QC, data transformation and analysis. Custom analyses were implemented in LymphoSeq2, an R package for AIRR-Seq data exploration. A handful of samples that produced fewer than 5000 total TRB sequences were removed, so 200 or so HIV repertoires were analyzed. Of the roughly 180 retained HIV repertoires, about 59 were collected before and roughly 130 after ART initiation. Repertoires were downsampled to 5000 TRB nucleotide sequences, and summary statistics were averaged over 100 downsampling iterations. Only TRB sequences with CDR3 regions of at least seven amino acids were retained for analysis. Diversity was assessed using a clonality score derived from Shannon entropy and using the Gini coefficient. In the repertoire networks, any two of the top 5000 CDR3 amino acid sequences were connected whenever the two sequences differed by an edit distance of one. For TRB CDR3 amino acid sequences, GLIPH2 was used to predict antigen specificity groups and MHC restriction. To flag known associations with CMV, EBV, HIV or tissue antigens, CDR3 amino acid sequences were compared against VDJdb and McPAS-TCR. Pre-ART, post-ART and control groups were compared with Wilcoxon signed-rank tests and Holm-Bonferroni correction. TCRdb took over this immuneACCESS table, retaining in-frame rearrangements with V and J assigned. Such tables are incomplete; in checked studies, under half of the missing clones stem from an unresolved V gene, and the remainder is unexplained. V and J calls and clone size are copied from that table; D and trimming were computed from the DNA. The sample includes roughly 17,000 clones, with about three quarters observed a single time. The top ten clonotypes cover around 21% of the sample.

To be included, a participant needed at least one PBMC sample from before ART initiation plus at least two post-ART samples. Every participant with HIV received treatment in the United States of America. Cryopreserved samples of about 0.9-11 million PBMC were thawed and washed before DNA extraction. At the time of the earliest PBMC sample for each participant with HIV, ages ranged from roughly 23 to 60 years. PBMC samples were contributed by each participant from 1-4 timepoints before ART initiation and 2-8 timepoints after ART initiation, with a median of 7 samples. Serial HIV viral load, CD4+ T-cell count, ART history and demographic data were obtained for every participant. Genomic DNA was extracted from unsorted PBMC with a Qiagen kit on a QIAcube, processed in batches of 12 samples. This clone was seen only a few times. There is no known antigen for this receptor. Nothing much larger sits one base from this clone, and base qualities are not available.

Based on the germline V gene, the CDR1 and CDR2 sequences are MGHRA and YSYEKL. Reading from cysteine to phenylalanine, the CDR3 counts 15 amino acids. Of all the DNA, just the CDR3 is kept, 45 bases in frame from base 1. Relative to germline, V is missing 4 bases and J is missing 3 bases, with 6 bases of the junction outside any gene match. The source is a man aged 35-49 years with HIV. The chain is encoded by TRBV4-1 joined to TRBJ1-5, and 7 bases in between align with TRBD1. The sample here was unsorted PBMCs, taken 2.1 years after starting antiretroviral therapy. The DNA sequence reads TGCGCCAGCAGCCTCGGACAGGTCCCCAATCAGCCCCAGCATTTT. Its product reads: CASSLGQVPNQPQHF.